This section outlines one T cell receptor beta chain sequence together with its context. Its target is not known. The V gene lost 2 bases and the J gene lost 1 base, with 8 bases spanning the gap. CDR1 and CDR2 (germline): LNHNV, YYDKDF (reference sequence). The CDR3 covers 14 residues. The data derive from a study of T-cell reconstitution after alpha-beta-depleted transplantation in children. TCRbeta library construction was performed incorporating unique molecular identifiers. MiXCR, applied by TCRdb to the PCR reads, yields one record per CDR3 protein. The sample lists under 85,000 distinct CDR3 sequences, 15% to 20% occurring once. Study-wide results and caveats: Reported findings indicate that, about two months after transplant, alpha-beta T cells came from several hundred expanded clones, which were derived from non-depleted graft cells. Counts and diversity of T cells one year after transplant came mostly from newly produced T cells.

This sample comprised PBMCs, mostly from graft donor cells, obtained 360 days after TCRalphabeta/CD19-depleted stem cell transplant. The TCR sequence derives from a male patient aged 2 to 9 who had a stem cell transplant for acute lymphoblastic leukemia, so the T cells may come from the graft donor. V and J are TRBV15 and TRBJ1-1; the D is unclear. CDR3 residues: CATSRQTRNTEAFF. CDR3 coding DNA: TGTGCCACCAGCAGACAGACCCGGAACACTGAAGCTTTCTTT.